This entry lists 3 T cell receptor beta chains sequenced from one sample in a study of blood T cell repertoires in COVID-19. TCRdb's copy holds only in-frame clones and misses some; the assay was immunoSEQ multiplex PCR. Of fewer than 500,000 clones listed, roughly 87% are singletons. The sample consisted of PBMCs or T cells enriched from blood (not recorded which). These receptors were collected from a woman between 18 and 30 years old with acute COVID-19.

The gene calls are TRBV10-3 and TRBJ2-7; TRBD2 matches at 11 bases. This CDR3 has 14 amino acids. Germline V lookup: CDR1 ENHRY, CDR2 SYGVKD. V gave up 5 bases and J gave up 2 bases; unmatched junction bases: 2. CDR3 coding DNA: TGTGCCATCAGTCAGACTAGCGGGACCTACGAGCAGTACTTC. It codes for CAISQTSGTYEQYF.

The rearrangement joins TRBV9 to TRBJ2-1; TRBD2 agrees at 14 bases. Germline V gives CDR1 SGDLS, CDR2 YYNGEE. The trim removed 5 bases at V and 0 bases at J, leaving 10 bases unmatched. This CDR3 region has 19 residues. Here the CDR3 reads CASRGGTSGSTSSYNEQFF. In DNA form, the CDR3 reads TGTGCCAGCAGAGGTGGGACTAGCGGGAGTACCAGCTCCTACAATGAGCAGTTCTTC.

This chain joins TRBV18 and TRBJ2-7; D uncertain. The CDR3 runs to 13 residues. Germline CDR1 KGHSH, CDR2 LQKENI. V lost 3 bases and J 3 bases, leaving 9 bases between the germline ends. The CDR3 DNA reads TGTGCCAGCTCACCCGGGTACGACTACGAGCAGTACTTC. Its protein is CASSPGYDYEQYF.